The 30 T cell receptor beta chains below all came from one sample that was sequenced in a study of T cell clonality in common variable immunodeficiency. Study conclusions and caveats: Fewer deletions and N-nucleotide insertions were reportedly seen in common variable immunodeficiency TCR beta sequences.

Their antigen targets remain unknown. TCRdb's table, derived via immunoSEQ multiplex PCR, lists solely in-frame clones and lacks some. The sample has approximately 20,000 clones, none seen only once. Sequenced sample: peripheral blood mononuclear cells. The source is a human donor with common variable immunodeficiency.

This clone was recorded many times. The CDR3 goes on 3 residues after the read ends, and that part is filled in from the germline J gene. V is TRBV5-1 and J is TRBJ1-2; the D is unclear. CDR3 length equals 15 residues. CDR1 is SGHRS, CDR2 YFSETQ, per germline. V lost 0 bases, J lost 0 bases, and 9 bases lay in between. The CDR3 DNA, read in part, is TGCGCCAGCAGCTTGGCGGAGACACCTAACTATGGC. It encodes CASSLAETPNYG. The full CDR3 protein is CASSLAETPNYGYTF.

Many counts were recorded for this clone. The read terminates 3 residues ahead of where the CDR3 ends, so the germline J gene completes it. The V and J genes are TRBV20-1 and TRBJ2-3; the D gene is possibly TRBD2 (6 bases). Germline CDR1 DFQATT, CDR2 SNEGSKA (reference sequence). CDR3 size: 14 residues. Trimming pared 6 bases from V and 5 bases from J, leaving 18 bases between. The CDR3 here is CSAPISGRGDTQYF. The CDR3 DNA, read in part, is TGCAGTGCCCCGATTAGCGGCCGGGGAGATACG.

This clone was seen at least ten times. The CDR3 end falls 3 residues outside the read, so it is completed with the germline J gene. The gene calls are TRBV29-1 and TRBJ1-2; tentative D call: TRBD1 (5 bases). The V gene's germline CDR1 is SQVTM and CDR2 ANQGSEA. Trimming removed 7 bases at V and 0 bases at J, with 12 bases between. The CDR3 sequence is 13 residues long. The CDR3 DNA, read in part, is TGCAGCGATACAGGCGTAGCTAACTATGGC. Protein sequence: CSDTGVANYG. From start to end, the CDR3 is CSDTGVANYGYTF.

The table lists this clone with many counts. The read falls 3 residues short of the CDR3 end, and the missing part is taken from the germline J gene. The chain links TRBV5-1 to TRBJ2-1, with 8 nucleotides matching TRBD1. The CDR3 sequence is 14 residues long. Germline-derived CDR1 and CDR2 are SGHRS and YFSETQ. V was clipped by 5 bases and J by 5 bases; unmatched bases: 6. CDR3 amino acids: CASRGQVMNNEQFF. CDR3 DNA, as far as it was read: TGCGCCAGCAGGGGACAGGTAATGAACAATGAG.

This clone occurred many times. Read data end 3 residues before the CDR3 end; the end is taken from the germline J gene. The V gene is TRBV5-1, the J gene TRBJ2-3; TRBD1 might be the D (5 bases). This CDR3 spans 14 amino acids. Germline CDR1 SGHRS, CDR2 YFSETQ. The V end lost 5 bases, the J end lost 2 bases, and 12 bases lay between the germline ends. The CDR3 is CASSSTGFTDTQYF. The covered CDR3 bases are TGCGCCAGCAGTTCTACAGGATTCACAGATACG.

This clone was seen at least ten times. The read comes to an end 3 residues before the CDR3 does, leaving the germline J gene to fill in the end. The rearrangement joins TRBV7-9 to TRBJ2-3; the D is unclear. Trimming took 4 bases from V and 3 from J, leaving 5 bases between them. This CDR3 has 12 amino acids. Germline assignment: CDR1 SEHNR and CDR2 FQNEAQ (reference sequence). CDR3 bases read: TGTGCCAGCAGCTCCCTAACAGATACG. As protein: CASSSLTDT. The full CDR3 protein is CASSSLTDTQYF.

A few counts support this clone. Coverage ceases 3 residues before the CDR3 finishes, and the germline J gene fills in the end. The V gene is TRBV2, the J gene TRBJ1-2; D remains unclear. The CDR3 length is 15 residues. Germline CDR1 is SNHLY and CDR2 is FYNNEI. V was cut by 7 bases and J by 2 bases, with 17 bases left in between. CDR3 sequence reads: CASKYQGGLNYGYTF. CDR3 bases read: TGTGCCAGCAAGTACCAAGGTGGCTTAAACTATGGC.

This clone was detected many times. The CDR3 end is not reached by the read, which stops 3 residues before it; the germline J gene fills it in. The genes are TRBV7-3 and TRBJ2-7, with TRBD1 as a possible D gene (6 bases). V dropped 5 bases and J dropped 3 bases, with 11 bases sitting between them. The CDR3 spans 13 residues. Germline V CDR1 and CDR2: SGHTA, FQGTGA. The part of the CDR3 DNA that was read is TGTGCCAGCAGCGTTTCACAGGGCTACGAG. Amino acids: CASSVSQGYE. The whole CDR3 sequence is CASSVSQGYEQYF.

This clone was found many times. The read halts 3 residues ahead of the CDR3 end, with the missing end drawn from the germline J gene. V gene TRBV28 combines with J gene TRBJ2-7, with 9 bases matching TRBD1. This CDR3 has 14 amino acids. Germline loops: CDR1 MDHEN, CDR2 SYDVKM. V trimming: 3 bases; J trimming: 3 bases; junction bases outside the gene matches: 3. This chain's CDR3 is CASSFRDRDYEQYF. The DNA read from the CDR3 is TGTGCCAGCAGTTTTCGGGACAGGGACTACGAG.

This clone occurred a few times. The CDR3 end is not reached by the read, which stops 3 residues before it; the germline J gene fills it in. The chain employs TRBV19 and TRBJ1-1, with 7 bases aligning to TRBD1. The germline gives CDR1 LNHDA, CDR2 SQIVND (reference sequence). This CDR3 comprises 18 residues. After removal of 8 bases from V and 0 bases from J, the junction contained 18 bases not matched to a gene. The CDR3 bases that were read are TGTGCCAGTGAACCGCGACAGGGTGGTGGCCCGTTGAACACTGAA. Translation gives CASEPRQGGGPLNTE. The whole CDR3 sequence is CASEPRQGGGPLNTEAFF.

This clone was observed many times. The CDR3 is cut off 3 residues early in the read; its end comes from the germline J gene. The chain recombines TRBV6-2 or TRBV6-3 with TRBJ2-7; unclear D gene. CDR3 length: 12 amino acids. Germline-derived CDR1 and CDR2 are MNHEY and SVGEGT. V was trimmed by 6 bases and J by 3 bases, leaving 9 bases between them. The sequenced CDR3 bases are TGTGCCAGCAGGGCTCAAGGCTACGAG. Its protein is CASRAQGYE. In full, the CDR3 is CASRAQGYEQYF.

This clone was seen ten or more times. Read data end 3 residues before the CDR3 end; the end is taken from the germline J gene. This sequence joins TRBV19 and TRBJ2-7; 7 bases match TRBD1. The CDR3 spans 13 residues. Germline loops: CDR1 LNHDA, CDR2 SQIVND (reference sequence). The V segment lost 5 bases and the J segment 4 bases; nucleotides outside the gene matches: 5. The CDR3 here is CASSPGTAYEQYF. Partial CDR3 DNA: TGTGCCAGTAGTCCTGGGACAGCTTACGAG.

Ten or more counts support this clone. The read is 3 residues too short to cover the CDR3 end, so that end is filled in from the germline J gene. The chain combines TRBV20-1 with TRBJ2-7; 7 bases fit TRBD2. With V trimmed by 0 bases and J by 3 bases, 5 bases remained unmatched. This CDR3 has 14 residues. The V gene's germline CDR1 is DFQATT and CDR2 SNEGSKA (reference sequence). CDR3 bases read: TGCAGTGCTAGAGATTCCGCTAGCGGCTACGAG. The encoded protein is CSARDSASGYE. The full CDR3 is CSARDSASGYEQYF.

This clone was counted ten times or more. Read sequence stops 3 residues before the CDR3 end, and the germline J gene provides the missing end. This chain joins TRBV20-1 and TRBJ2-3, with D unresolved. The CDR3 covers 13 residues. Trimming removed 4 bases from V and 2 bases from J, with 10 bases in between. The germline gives CDR1 DFQATT, CDR2 SNEGSKA (reference sequence). Here the CDR3 reads CSAIASNTDTQYF. CDR3 DNA (partial): TGCAGTGCTATAGCCTCCAACACAGATACG.

This clone was seen at least ten times. The read gets to within 3 residues of the CDR3 end, and the germline J gene fills in the rest. This chain links TRBV14 with TRBJ2-3, with no clear D. This CDR3 contains 11 residues. Germline CDR1 SGHDN, CDR2 FVKESK. V shed 5 bases and J shed 2 bases, with 2 bases lying between them. The CDR3 bases that were read are TGTGCCAGCAGCTACACAGATACG. It translates to CASSYTDT. The complete CDR3 reads CASSYTDTQYF.

The sample holds many counts of this clone. The sequenced part of the CDR3 DNA is TGCAGTGCTAGAGATAGGCCTCCTAGAAATGGC. Its protein is CSARDRPPRNG. The CDR3 reads in full as CSARDRPPRNGYTF. The rearrangement links TRBV20-1 to TRBJ1-2; no clear D. The read is 3 residues too short to cover the CDR3 end, so that end is filled in from the germline J gene. The CDR3 totals 14 residues. Germline CDR1 reads DFQATT; CDR2 reads SNEGSKA (reference sequence). Trimming took 0 bases from V and 6 from J, leaving 14 bases between them.

This clone was detected many times. The read ends 3 residues before the CDR3 terminus; that terminus is restored from the germline J gene. V and J are TRBV30 and TRBJ2-5; the match to TRBD2 covers 8 bases. The CDR3 runs 14 residues. Germline V gene lookup returns CDR1 GTSNPN and CDR2 SVGIG (reference sequence). Germline trimming cut 3 bases from V and 2 bases from J; bases unmatched to any gene: 5. The CDR3 DNA, read in part, is TGTGCCTGGAGACGACTAGCGCGTCAAGAGACC. Translation gives CAWRRLARQET. The CDR3, in full, reads CAWRRLARQETQYF.

In its sample, this clone was seen many times. The read finishes 3 residues shy of the CDR3 end, and the germline J gene is used to complete it. V usage is TRBV6-1 and J usage is TRBJ2-5; weak D call: TRBD1 (5 bases). The length of the CDR3 is 13 residues. The V and J ends lost 4 bases and 4 bases respectively, with 10 bases between them. Germline values: CDR1 MNHNS, CDR2 SASEGT. The sequenced CDR3 bases are TGTGCCAGCAGTGCAGGGCCCGGAGAGACC. This translates into CASSAGPGET. The full CDR3 sequence reads CASSAGPGETQYF.

Notes on this clone: The read ends 3 residues early relative to the CDR3; the germline J gene fills the gap. This rearrangement joins TRBV2 to TRBJ2-2; TRBD2 matches at 7 bases. The CDR3 length is 14 residues. V shed 3 bases and J 8 bases; nucleotides not matched to a gene: 6. Germline-derived CDR1 and CDR2 are SNHLY and FYNNEI. The CDR3 sequence: CASSELGGSGELFF. The DNA read from the CDR3 is TGTGCCAGCAGTGAGTTGGGCGGGAGTGGGGAG.

This clone has at least ten counts. Coverage ceases 3 residues before the CDR3 finishes, and the germline J gene fills in the end. This chain uses TRBV14 with TRBJ2-3; 9 nucleotides align to TRBD2. The CDR3 is 15 residues long. Germline CDR1 reads SGHDN; CDR2 reads FVKESK. Germline trimming cut 1 base from V and 3 bases from J; bases unmatched to any gene: 2. The covered CDR3 bases are TGTGCCAGCAGCCAAGGCGCGGGAGGGACAGATACG. Encoded protein: CASSQGAGGTDT. The entire CDR3 reads CASSQGAGGTDTQYF. Filled out from reference TRBV14 and TRBJ2-3, the complete variable domain reads EAGVTQFPSHSVIEKGQTVTLRCDPISGHDNLYWYRRVMGKEIKFLLHFVKESKQDESGMPNNRFLAERTGGTYSTLKVQPAELEDSGVYFCASSQGAGGTDTQYFGPGTRLTVL.

This clone was seen ten or more times. The CDR3 is cut off 3 residues early in the read; its end comes from the germline J gene. This chain connects TRBV20-1 to TRBJ2-1; no definite D call. The CDR3 has 12 residues. V was trimmed by 6 bases and J by 9 bases, leaving 15 bases between them. Germline V gene lookup returns CDR1 DFQATT and CDR2 SNEGSKA (reference sequence). Partial CDR3 DNA: TGCAGTGCCCCCTCCTTAGGCGGTGAG. Its translation is CSAPSLGGE. The whole CDR3 sequence reads CSAPSLGGEQFF.

This clone was observed many times. The missing CDR3 end, 3 residues past where the read stops, is filled in from the germline J gene. The V call is TRBV19, the J call TRBJ2-5, with D maybe TRBD1 (6 bases). The CDR3 length is 16 residues. The V and J ends lost 2 bases and 5 bases respectively, with 18 bases between them. Germline CDR1 is LNHDA and CDR2 is SQIVND (reference sequence). The DNA read from the CDR3 is TGTGCCAGTAGTATAAGATTGGGCAGGGGAGTGGAGACC. The encoded protein is CASSIRLGRGVET. The full CDR3 protein is CASSIRLGRGVETQYF.

There are many counts of this clone. The CDR3 goes on 3 residues after the read ends, and that part is filled in from the germline J gene. The chain employs TRBV5-1 and TRBJ2-1; D remains ambiguous. Germline CDR1 SGHRS, CDR2 YFSETQ. Trimming shortened V by 0 bases and J by 7 bases, and 5 bases separated the two germline ends. The CDR3 extends over 12 amino acids. CDR3 bases read: TGCGCCAGCAGCTTGGAAAGGAATGAG. Translation gives CASSLERNE. The CDR3 in its entirety is CASSLERNEQFF.

This clone occurred many times. The CDR3 is cut off 3 residues early in the read; its end comes from the germline J gene. The V call is TRBV7-9, the J call TRBJ2-3; D perhaps matches TRBD2 (6 bases). V shed 8 bases and J shed 6 bases, with 18 bases lying between them. The germline V gene has CDR1 SEHNR and CDR2 FQNEAQ (reference sequence). The CDR3 loop spans 14 amino acids. The sequenced CDR3 bases are TGTGCCAGCCGAAGACTAGGATCAGGGGATACG. Protein sequence: CASRRLGSGDT. The CDR3 reads in full as CASRRLGSGDTQYF. Based on the CDR3 plus reference TRBV7-9 and TRBJ2-3, the full variable domain is DTGVSQNPRHKITKRGQNVTFRCDPISEHNRLYWYRQTLGQGPEFLTYFQNEAQLEKSRLLSDRFSAERPKGSFSTLEIQRTEQGDSAMYLCASRRLGSGDTQYFGPGTRLTVL.

This clone was seen at least ten times. The CDR3 end falls 3 residues outside the read, so it is completed with the germline J gene. The J gene is TRBJ2-7, the V gene TRBV27; 12 bases are a match to TRBD1. Per germline, CDR1 MNHEY and CDR2 SMNVEV (reference sequence). The CDR3 extends over 17 amino acids. V dropped 5 bases and J dropped 4; count of bases not matched to a gene: 12. The DNA read from the CDR3 is TGTGCCAGCAGTCACCGGGGTGGGACAGGGGGCGGGTACGAG. This translates into CASSHRGGTGGGYE. The whole CDR3 sequence reads CASSHRGGTGGGYEQYF.

A note on this clone: The read terminates 3 residues ahead of where the CDR3 ends, so the germline J gene completes it. The chain has TRBV5-1 and TRBJ2-2; TRBD2 matches 8 bases. The CDR3 contains 14 residues. V lost 4 bases and J lost 6; bases outside the gene matches: 5. Germline-derived CDR1 and CDR2 are SGHRS and YFSETQ. The part of the CDR3 DNA that was read is TGCGCCAGCAGCGATCAAGCGGGAGCCGGGGAG. This codes for CASSDQAGAGE. The complete CDR3 reads CASSDQAGAGELFF.

This clone was detected many times. The read gets to within 3 residues of the CDR3 end, and the germline J gene fills in the rest. The genes are TRBV19 and TRBJ1-2; TRBD1 aligns across 7 bases. Germline V gives CDR1 LNHDA, CDR2 SQIVND (reference sequence). This CDR3 region has 15 residues. The junction had 9 bases not matched to a gene; V was cut back by 6 bases and J by 2 bases. CDR3 DNA (partial): TGTGCCAGTAGGGTTGGTAGGGGGCCGAACTATGGC. Encoded protein: CASRVGRGPNYG. The full CDR3 is CASRVGRGPNYGYTF.

About this clone itself: From the germline J gene comes the end of the CDR3, since the read stops 3 residues before it. This chain joins TRBV7-2 and TRBJ2-5; 8 positions match TRBD1. The CDR3 is 14 residues long. Germline CDR1 SGHTA, CDR2 FQGNSA. J was trimmed by 2 bases and V by 5 bases; bases with no gene match: 4. The covered CDR3 bases are TGTGCCAGCAGCCCGGACAGGGTACAAGAGACC. Protein product: CASSPDRVQET. The entire CDR3 is CASSPDRVQETQYF.

This clone has a count of ten or more. The read ends 3 residues early relative to the CDR3; the germline J gene fills the gap. The chain is built from TRBV29-1 and TRBJ2-7; 10 bases match TRBD1. The CDR3 sequence is 18 residues long. Germline values: CDR1 SQVTM, CDR2 ANQGSEA. The V segment lost 0 bases and the J segment 3 bases; nucleotides outside the gene matches: 14. CDR3 bases read: TGCAGCGTTGAAGAAGCGCCAATTACTCGGGACAGGGGCTACGAG. Translating gives CSVEEAPITRDRGYE. In full, the CDR3 is CSVEEAPITRDRGYEQYF.

This clone has ten or more counts. From the germline J gene comes the end of the CDR3, since the read stops 3 residues before it. V and J are TRBV2 and TRBJ2-7, with 7 positions matching TRBD2. Germline CDR1 and CDR2: SNHLY and FYNNEI. J lost 0 bases, V lost 7 bases, and 9 bases had no gene match. CDR3 size: 15 residues. The DNA read from the CDR3 is TGTGCCAGCATTGGACTAGTCCTTCCCTCCTACGAG. Translation: CASIGLVLPSYE. The whole CDR3 region reads CASIGLVLPSYEQYF.